This entry lists 5 T cell receptor beta chains sequenced from one sample in a study of cytomegalovirus exposure and HLA in healthy donors. This PCR relied on a set of 60 Vbeta primers and 13 Jbeta primers. Assay: immunoSEQ multiplex PCR; the TCRdb copy retains only in-frame clones and omits some. The sample holds fewer than 200,000 clones, over 70% seen once. Sequenced input: PBMCs. These receptors originate from a man aged 18 to 35 in good health and CMV-seropositive.

J is TRBJ2-2 and V is TRBV27; 9 bases line up with TRBD2. CDR1 and CDR2 from the germline V gene are MNHEY and SMNVEV (reference sequence). The length of the CDR3 is 16 residues. V shed 3 bases, J shed 1 base, and the junction held 3 bases outside the gene matches. CDR3 region: CASSFQREVNTGELFF. CDR3 nucleotides: TGTGCCAGCAGTTTTCAGCGGGAGGTGAACACCGGGGAGCTGTTTTTT.

The V and J genes are TRBV12-5 and TRBJ1-1; D is ambiguous. This CDR3 has 14 amino acids. Germline-derived CDR1 and CDR2 are LGHNT and FRNRAP. Trimming took 6 bases from V and 3 from J, leaving 14 bases between them. The CDR3 spells CASGPRQVDTEAFF. Written as DNA, the CDR3 is TGTGCTAGTGGCCCCAGGCAGGTCGACACTGAAGCTTTCTTT.

The gene calls are TRBV15 and TRBJ2-7; D unclear. Germline lookup yields CDR1 LNHNV and CDR2 YYDKDF (reference sequence). CDR3 size: 15 residues. V was trimmed by 0 bases and J by 0 bases, leaving 9 bases between them. CDR3 sequence: CATSRDFPSSYEQYF. The CDR3 bases are TGTGCCACCAGCAGAGATTTTCCCTCCTCCTACGAGCAGTACTTC.

This clone was observed a few times. The chain couples TRBV6-4 to TRBJ2-1; D call uncertain. The CDR3 runs 15 residues. The V gene lost 5 bases and the J gene lost 2 bases, with 13 bases spanning the gap. CDR1 and CDR2 (germline): MRHNA, SNTAGT. The CDR3 DNA is TGTGCCAGCAGTCCCCAGGTGTCTCCCTACAATGAGCAGTTCTTC. It yields the protein CASSPQVSPYNEQFF.

V and J are TRBV2 and TRBJ1-4; 8 bases align to TRBD1. Trimming at V came to 6 bases and at J to 8 bases, leaving 11 bases not matched to a gene. CDR1 is SNHLY, CDR2 FYNNEI, per germline. CDR3 size: 15 residues. This CDR3 is CASSTGGQGNEKLFF. The DNA of the CDR3 is TGTGCCAGCAGCACCGGAGGACAGGGAAACGAAAAACTGTTTTTT. Together with reference TRBV2 and TRBJ1-4, the CDR3 gives the full variable domain: EPEVTQTPSHQVTQMGQEVILRCVPISNHLYFYWYRQILGQKVEFLVSFYNNEISEKSEIFDDQFSVERPDGSNFTLKIRSTKLEDSAMYFCASSTGGQGNEKLFFGSGTQLSVL.